The present T cell receptor beta chain was sequenced within a study of molecular identifiers for immune sequencing clone quantification. CDR3 length: 14 amino acids. Germline V gene sequence: CDR1 MNHEY, CDR2 SMNVEV (reference sequence). The junction had 9 bases not matched to a gene; V was cut back by 5 bases and J by 7 bases. This clonotype was seen repeatedly, ten times or more. A single record per CDR3 protein comes from TCRdb applying MiXCR to the PCR reads. The sample holds roughly 6,500 distinct CDR3 sequences, approximately 15% seen once. This TCR was recovered from a human donor in good health. Some libraries in this study had Jurkat cell RNA spiked in. This chain links TRBV27 with TRBJ2-7; TRBD2 aligns across 9 bases. Sequencing was done on a sample of naive CD8+ T cells from blood, with Jurkat cell RNA spiked in. The subset denotes: FACS-sorted CD8+CD4-CCR7+CD45RA+ naive T cells. Here the CDR3 DNA reads TGTGCCAGCAGTCTTCTAGCGGGGCCGGGGGAGCAGTACTTC. Amino acids: CASSLLAGPGEQYF.